This T cell receptor (beta chain) was recorded in a study of CD8 T cells in ankylosing spondylitis. Study-wide results and caveats: Apparently characteristic of ankylosing spondylitis blood was a TCR beta motif (roughly eight highly homologous variants). Enrichment of disease-linked clones was reportedly significant in matched ankylosing spondylitis synovial fluid. Certain motif variants had earlier been reported in reactive arthritis synovial fluid and blood.

Researchers built TCR beta libraries using quantitative 5'-RACE with molecular barcodes. TCRdb independently ran MiXCR on the 5' RACE reads; one entry per CDR3 protein. Here the sample spans 750,000 to 850,000 distinct CDR3 sequences, 12% being singletons. CDR3 size: 10 residues. Germline V gives CDR1 DFQATT, CDR2 SNEGSKA (reference sequence). Trimming removed 3 bases at V and 5 bases at J, with 4 bases between. This clonotype has ten or more counts. Antigen unknown. This receptor was obtained from a male donor with ankylosing spondylitis. Sequenced: blood, either unsorted or a sorted T cell fraction (not recorded which). The rearrangement uses TRBV20-1 and TRBJ1-2; D remains ambiguous. The CDR3 DNA reads TGCAGTGCTAGGGTGTATGGCTACACCTTC. Translating it yields CSARVYGYTF.